This T cell receptor beta chain was found in a study of T-cell memory formation after mild COVID-19. V shed 1 base and J shed 4 bases, with 9 bases lying between them. The CDR3 is made up of 13 amino acids. The germline V gene encodes CDR1 SQVTM and CDR2 ANQGSEA. This clonotype counts as medium-sized. TCRdb reprocessed the 5' RACE reads with MiXCR, giving one entry per CDR3 protein. The data show thousands of distinct CDR3 sequences, with around 17% seen just once and about 2% held by the top ten. The sample taken for sequencing was PBMCs or a T cell subset sorted from them (not recorded which). The source is an adult who had mild COVID-19 (a few samples of this study predate the infection). Cell type and time point are not known. The chain combines TRBV29-1 with TRBJ2-3; D perhaps matches TRBD2 (5 bases). The CDR3 DNA follows: TGCAGCGTTGAAGTACTGGGAGCAGATACGCAGTATTTT. Its translation: CSVEVLGADTQYF.